This T cell receptor (beta chain) was identified during a study of T cells in Graves' hyperthyroidism and ophthalmopathy. Study findings and constraints: Classification by a 13 V-J model distinguished ophthalmopathy from stable hyperthyroidism.

What was amplified from RNA transcripts were TCR beta CDR3 regions. The HTBI primer set served for first-round RT-PCR of the TCR CDR3. Via MiXCR, TCRdb re-called the multiplex PCR reads, giving one row per CDR3 protein. The sample consists of roughly 400,000 distinct CDR3 sequences, approximately 15% of them appearing once. This clonotype was observed many times. Antigen unknown. V trimming: 6 bases; J trimming: 5 bases; junction bases outside the gene matches: 11. CDR3 size: 16 residues. J is TRBJ2-3 and V is TRBV12-3 or TRBV12-4, with 10 positions matching TRBD2. The origin of this receptor is a woman aged 18-35 years with Graves' hyperthyroidism that later progressed to Graves' ophthalmopathy. Input material: blood. CDR3 sequence (DNA): TGTGCCAGCAGCTCCGGGCTAGCGGGAGCGAGAGATACGCAGTATTTT. Its translation is CASSSGLAGARDTQYF.